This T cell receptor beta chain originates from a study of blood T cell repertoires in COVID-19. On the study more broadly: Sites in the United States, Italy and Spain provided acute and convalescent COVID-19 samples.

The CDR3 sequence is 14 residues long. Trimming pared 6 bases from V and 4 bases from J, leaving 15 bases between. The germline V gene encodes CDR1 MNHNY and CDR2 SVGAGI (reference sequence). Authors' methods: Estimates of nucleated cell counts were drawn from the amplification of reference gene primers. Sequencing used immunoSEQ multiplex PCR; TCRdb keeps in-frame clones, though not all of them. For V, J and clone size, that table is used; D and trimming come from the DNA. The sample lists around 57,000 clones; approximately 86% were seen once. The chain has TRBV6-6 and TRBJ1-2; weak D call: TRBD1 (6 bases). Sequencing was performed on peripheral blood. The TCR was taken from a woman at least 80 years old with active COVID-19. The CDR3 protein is CASRPGGGGYGYTF. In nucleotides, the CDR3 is TGTGCCAGCAGGCCGGGAGGGGGAGGCTATGGCTACACCTTC.